The subject of this entry is one T cell receptor (beta chain). Its antigen is unknown. The germline CDR1 and CDR2 sequences are SGHTS and YDEGEE. Trimming took off 0 bases at V and 1 base at J, with 5 bases between the two ends. The CDR3 has 13 amino acids. Only in-frame clones appear in the TCRdb table, and some are missing; sequencing was by immunoSEQ multiplex PCR. Of 130,000 to 150,000 clones in the sample, approximately 91% were seen once. These data originate in a study of cytomegalovirus exposure and HLA in healthy donors. Overall study findings and caveats: Researchers catalogued roughly 150 TCR beta chains as cytomegalovirus-associated.

This rearrangement joins TRBV5-8 to TRBJ2-7; D gene ambiguous. This TCR was sampled from a woman aged 18-29 years in good health and CMV-seropositive. The sample taken for sequencing was PBMCs. The CDR3 reads CASSLDTSYEQYF. Written as DNA, the CDR3 is TGTGCCAGCAGCTTGGACACATCCTACGAGCAGTACTTC.